The clone carrying this T cell receptor (beta chain) was seen repeatedly, ten times or more. Its antigen is as yet unknown. The sample is drawn from a study of T-cell reconstitution after alpha-beta-depleted transplantation in children. Findings of the study overall: Reports say that about two months after transplant, the alpha-beta T cells came out of several hundred graft clones that had expanded. A year post-transplant, T-cell counts and diversity derived mostly from newly produced T cells.

The authors prepared the TCRbeta library with unique molecular identifiers. TCRdb fed the PCR reads into MiXCR, producing one record per CDR3 protein. Of roughly 200,000 distinct CDR3 sequences detected, about 11% appear once; the ten largest clones hold about 30%. The CDR3 has 17 amino acids. J was trimmed by 3 bases and V by 4 bases; bases with no gene match: 7. Looked up from germline, CDR1 is WNHNN and CDR2 is SYGVQD (reference sequence). This TCR came from a child in the first two years of life with acute myeloid leukemia, due to receive a stem cell transplant. The chain has TRBV10-1 and TRBJ2-3; 13 bases agree with TRBD2. The sample consisted of PBMCs, taken before TCRalphabeta/CD19-depleted stem cell transplant. CDR3 bases: TGCGCCAGCAGTGCCGCCGGGACTAGCGGGGAGACAGATACGCAGTATTTT. As protein: CASSAAGTSGETDTQYF.